The T cell receptor beta chain described here comes from a study of shared clonotypes between healthy human individuals. Generated by immunoSEQ multiplex PCR, the TCRdb table keeps only in-frame clones and is missing some. The profile shows some 1 million clones, around 74% of them singletons. The germline V and J ends were trimmed by 11 bases and 0 bases, with 14 bases remaining between them. This CDR3 spans 13 amino acids. CDR1 WNHNN and CDR2 SYGVQD come from the germline V gene (reference sequence). The TCR was taken from a man aged 18 to 30 in good health. The rearrangement uses TRBV10-1 and TRBJ2-7; TRBD2 might be the D (5 bases). The sequenced material came from memory CD4+ T cells sorted from blood. The subset: CD45RA-negative fraction. The CDR3 spells CAGEYRGSYEQYF. The DNA for the CDR3 is TGCGCCGGAGAGTACCGGGGCTCCTACGAGCAGTACTTC.